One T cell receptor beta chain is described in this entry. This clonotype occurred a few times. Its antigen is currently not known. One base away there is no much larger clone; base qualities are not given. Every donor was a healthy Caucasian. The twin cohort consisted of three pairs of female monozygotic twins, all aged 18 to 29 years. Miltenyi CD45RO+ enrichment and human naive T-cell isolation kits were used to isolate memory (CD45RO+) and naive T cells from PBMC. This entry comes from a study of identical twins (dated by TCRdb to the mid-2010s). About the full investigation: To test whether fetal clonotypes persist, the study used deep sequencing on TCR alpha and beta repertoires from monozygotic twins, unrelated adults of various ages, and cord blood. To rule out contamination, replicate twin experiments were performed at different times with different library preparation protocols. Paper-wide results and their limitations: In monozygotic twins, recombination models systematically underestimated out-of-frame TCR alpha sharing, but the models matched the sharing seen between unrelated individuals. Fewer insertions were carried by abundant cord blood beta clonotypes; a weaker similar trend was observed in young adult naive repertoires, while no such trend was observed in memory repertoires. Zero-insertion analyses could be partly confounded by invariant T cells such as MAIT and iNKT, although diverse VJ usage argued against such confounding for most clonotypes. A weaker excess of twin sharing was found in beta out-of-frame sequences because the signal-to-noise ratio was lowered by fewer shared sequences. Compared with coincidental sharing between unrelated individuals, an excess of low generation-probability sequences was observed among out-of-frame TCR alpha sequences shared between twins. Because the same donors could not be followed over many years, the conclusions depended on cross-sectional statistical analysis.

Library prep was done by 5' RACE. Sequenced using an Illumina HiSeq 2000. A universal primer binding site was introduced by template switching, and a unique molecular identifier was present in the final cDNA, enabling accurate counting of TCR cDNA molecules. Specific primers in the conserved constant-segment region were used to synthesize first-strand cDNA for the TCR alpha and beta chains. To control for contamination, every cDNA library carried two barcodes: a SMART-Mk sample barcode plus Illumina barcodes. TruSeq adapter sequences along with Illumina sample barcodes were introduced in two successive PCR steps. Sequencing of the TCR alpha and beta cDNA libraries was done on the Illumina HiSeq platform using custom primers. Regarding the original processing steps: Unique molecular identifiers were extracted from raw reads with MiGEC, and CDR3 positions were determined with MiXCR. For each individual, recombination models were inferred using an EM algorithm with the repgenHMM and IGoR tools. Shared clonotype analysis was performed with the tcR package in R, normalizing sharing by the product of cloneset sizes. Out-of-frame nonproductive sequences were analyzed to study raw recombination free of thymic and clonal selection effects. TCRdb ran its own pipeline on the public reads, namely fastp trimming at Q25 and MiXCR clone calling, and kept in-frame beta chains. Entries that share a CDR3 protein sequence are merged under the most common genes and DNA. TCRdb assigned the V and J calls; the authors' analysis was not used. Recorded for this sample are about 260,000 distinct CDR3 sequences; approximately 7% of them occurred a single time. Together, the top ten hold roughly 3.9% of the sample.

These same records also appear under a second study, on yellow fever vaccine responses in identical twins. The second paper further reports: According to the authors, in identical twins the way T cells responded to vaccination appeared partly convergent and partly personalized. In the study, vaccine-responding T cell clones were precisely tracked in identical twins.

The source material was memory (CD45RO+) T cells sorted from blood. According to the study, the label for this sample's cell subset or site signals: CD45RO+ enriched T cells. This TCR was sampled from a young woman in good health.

The sequenced DNA: TGCAGTGCTAGTGGTTGGGCTGGGGGCGGGAGGTCTTTCGGCAATGAGCAGTTCTTC. Protein translation: CSASGWAGGGRSFGNEQFF. The chain couples TRBV20-1 to TRBJ2-1; the junction holds 8 bases that match TRBD2. The V end gives up 3 bases and the J end 6 bases, leaving 22 bases in the junction not matched to a gene. The CDR3 sequence holds 19 residues, the cysteine and phenylalanine included. CDR3 DNA is the only sequence kept; it has 57 bases, read in frame from the first base. Based on the germline V gene (reference sequence), the CDR1 and CDR2 sequences are DFQATT and SNEGSKA.